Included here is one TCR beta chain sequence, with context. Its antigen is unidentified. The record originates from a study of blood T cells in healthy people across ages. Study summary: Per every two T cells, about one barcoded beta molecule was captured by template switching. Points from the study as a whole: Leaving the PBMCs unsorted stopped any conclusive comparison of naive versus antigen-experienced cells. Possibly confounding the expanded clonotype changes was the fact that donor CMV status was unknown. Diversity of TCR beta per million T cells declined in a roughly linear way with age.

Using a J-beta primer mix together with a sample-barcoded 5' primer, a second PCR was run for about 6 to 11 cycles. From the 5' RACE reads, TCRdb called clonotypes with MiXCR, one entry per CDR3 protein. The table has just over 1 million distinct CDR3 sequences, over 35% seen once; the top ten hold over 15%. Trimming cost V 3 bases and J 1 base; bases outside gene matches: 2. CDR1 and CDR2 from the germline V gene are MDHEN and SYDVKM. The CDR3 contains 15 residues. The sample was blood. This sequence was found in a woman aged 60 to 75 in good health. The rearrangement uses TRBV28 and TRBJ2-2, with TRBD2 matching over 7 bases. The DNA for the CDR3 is TGTGCCAGCAGTTTTCAGCGGGGGAACACCGGGGAGCTGTTTTTT. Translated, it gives CASSFQRGNTGELFF.